This T cell receptor beta chain was sequenced in a study of cytomegalovirus exposure and HLA in healthy donors. Study findings and constraints: More clonal expansion characterized HLA-associated TCR beta chains than equally common others in a later analysis.

Points on this clone: What it binds is unknown.

Germline V gene sequence: CDR1 ENHRY, CDR2 SYGVKD. J was trimmed by 3 bases and V by 7 bases; bases with no gene match: 7. This CDR3 comprises 16 residues. Donors counted as nominally healthy when sampled, yet unrecorded immune exposures were likely. PCR involved 60 Vbeta and 13 Jbeta primers. Sequencing was performed with immunoSEQ multiplex PCR; in TCRdb, only in-frame clones are kept and a portion is missing. This sample's table has roughly 80,000 clones. This receptor was obtained from a man between 50 and 59 years old in good health and CMV-seropositive. The specimen was PBMCs. This chain uses TRBV10-3 with TRBJ2-6, with 9 bases that match TRBD2. CDR3 in DNA: TGTGCCATCACCGGCGGGGGGGCCCTTGGGGCCAACGTCCTGACTTTC. Translated: CAITGGGALGANVLTF.